The 11 T cell receptor beta chains below come from one sample, sequenced in a study of blood T cell repertoires in COVID-19. The data were produced by immunoSEQ multiplex PCR, yet TCRdb's version contains in-frame clones alone and is incomplete. The sample contains around 18,000 clones, 80% of which appear only once. Specimen: peripheral blood. All receptors come from an elderly man with acute or convalescent COVID-19.

The chain joins TRBV6-5 to TRBJ1-3, with no clear D. Germline V gene sequence: CDR1 MNHEY, CDR2 SVGAGI. Trimming took 4 bases from V and 1 from J, leaving 8 bases between them. The CDR3 consists of 14 residues. CDR3 sequence reads: CASSSIVSGNTIYF. The CDR3 bases are TGTGCCAGCAGTTCCATAGTATCTGGAAACACCATATATTTT.

The genes are TRBV19 and TRBJ1-1; D is possibly TRBD1 (5 bases). The CDR3 runs 14 residues. CDR1 is LNHDA, CDR2 SQIVND, per germline (reference sequence). V lost 3 bases, J lost 3 bases, and 11 bases lay in between. The CDR3 DNA reads TGTGCCAGTAGTATCCAGTGGGGGGACACTGAAGCTTTCTTT. Translated, it gives CASSIQWGDTEAFF. Full variable domain (remainder filled in from reference TRBV19 and TRBJ1-1): DGGITQSPKYLFRKEGQNVTLSCEQNLNHDAMYWYRQDPGQGLRLIYYSQIVNDFQKGDIAEGYSVSREKKESFPLTVTSAQKNPTAFYLCASSIQWGDTEAFFGQGTRLTVV.

The chain employs TRBV9 and TRBJ1-6, with D uncertain. Looked up from germline, CDR1 is SGDLS and CDR2 is YYNGEE. The CDR3 runs 14 residues. Deletions cut 2 bases from V and 10 bases from J, with 13 bases between. Written as DNA, the CDR3 is TGTGCCAGCAGCGTTCCCCCCGGTCCCTCACCCCTCCACTTT. It yields the protein CASSVPPGPSPLHF.

The J gene is TRBJ1-3, the V gene TRBV5-4; a weak D match, TRBD1 (5 bases). V lost 4 bases to trimming and J lost 0 bases, with 11 bases between them. This CDR3 is built from 15 residues. In germline, CDR1 is SGHNT, CDR2 YYREEE (reference sequence). DNA of the CDR3: TGTGCCAGCAGCGCCGGGGGTACCTCTGGAAACACCATATATTTT. Translating gives CASSAGGTSGNTIYF.

V usage is TRBV27 and J usage is TRBJ2-1, with 10 nucleotides matching TRBD1. Losses at the gene ends were 6 bases for V and 2 bases for J; bases not matched to a gene: 4. The germline V gene has CDR1 MNHEY and CDR2 SMNVEV (reference sequence). The CDR3 contains 15 residues. CDR3 protein: CASRAGQGPYNEQFF. CDR3 bases: TGTGCCAGCAGGGCGGGACAGGGGCCCTACAATGAGCAGTTCTTC.

The chain uses TRBV11-2 and TRBJ1-2; D is possibly TRBD1 (5 bases). The CDR3 is 14 amino acids. Between the trimmed V and J ends, which lost 0 bases and 8 bases, there was a span of 13 bases. Germline-derived CDR1 and CDR2 are SGHAT and FQNNGV. CDR3 DNA sequence: TGTGCCAGCAGCTTAGATAGGCGGGGCCGGGGCTACACCTTC. Its protein product is CASSLDRRGRGYTF. The whole variable domain, filled in from reference TRBV11-2 and TRBJ1-2, reads EAGVAQSPRYKIIEKRQSVAFWCNPISGHATLYWYQQILGQGPKLLIQFQNNGVVDDSQLPKDRFSAERLKGVDSTLKIQPAKLEDSAVYLCASSLDRRGRGYTFGSGTRLTVV.

This clone was counted a few times. The V call is TRBV7-9, the J call TRBJ1-2; D is unresolved. The germline V gene encodes CDR1 SEHNR and CDR2 FQNEAQ (reference sequence). The CDR3 runs to 12 residues. V was shortened by 4 bases and J by 5 bases, with 8 bases between the two germline ends. The CDR3 is CASSWSEYGYTF. As DNA, the CDR3 is TGTGCCAGCAGCTGGTCAGAATATGGCTACACCTTC.

The chain links TRBV5-6 to TRBJ2-6; TRBD2 is a possible D gene (6 bases). Germline V gene sequence: CDR1 SGHDT, CDR2 YYEEEE. V was trimmed by 3 bases and J by 6 bases, leaving 13 bases between them. The CDR3 runs 15 residues. CDR3 in DNA: TGTGCCAGCAGCTCTACCGGGACTGAGGCCAACGTCCTGACTTTC. It translates to CASSSTGTEANVLTF.

This sequence joins TRBV18 and TRBJ2-7, with 9 nucleotides matching TRBD1. This CDR3 comprises 15 residues. Germline lookup yields CDR1 KGHSH and CDR2 LQKENI. The junction had 1 base not matched to a gene; V was cut back by 0 bases and J by 1 base. The CDR3 sequence is CASSPPGQGSYEQYF. CDR3 in DNA: TGTGCCAGCTCACCACCGGGACAGGGATCCTACGAGCAGTACTTC.

The chain links TRBV7-2 to TRBJ1-4; 7 bases line up with TRBD1. In germline, CDR1 is SGHTA, CDR2 FQGNSA. V gave up 1 base and J gave up 8 bases; unmatched junction bases: 13. There are 17 residues in the CDR3. The CDR3 DNA follows: TGTGCCAGCAGCTTAGGCGACAGGGCGGCACTCCGCGAAAAACTGTTTTTT. Protein sequence: CASSLGDRAALREKLFF.

The rearrangement links TRBV7-2 to TRBJ2-3; D possibly corresponds to TRBD1 (7 bases). This CDR3 has 16 residues. Germline CDR1 reads SGHTA; CDR2 reads FQGNSA. Trimming pared 2 bases from V and 0 bases from J, leaving 12 bases between. The DNA for the CDR3 is TGTGCCAGCAGCTTAAGGGCAGGGGGGAGCACAGATACGCAGTATTTT. The encoded protein is CASSLRAGGSTDTQYF.